The clone carrying this T cell receptor beta chain was recorded many times. Its matching antigen is unknown. Study-wide results and limits: The larger-cohort validation was restricted to a single TCR beta V-J rearrangement rather than whole repertoires. Tumor memory CD4+ T cell TCR gene usage clustered with blood and lymph node memory CD4+ cells and lymph node naive CD4+ cells. Tumor Treg TCRs overlapped most with tumor naive CD4+ cells.

Semi-nested PCR with Nested Universal Primer A followed constant-region reverse priming of full-length variable regions. A single record per CDR3 protein comes from TCRdb applying MiXCR to the 5' RACE reads. This repertoire shows over 40,000 distinct CDR3 sequences, around 20% found once; its top ten account for under 5%. The sorted Tregs were CD4+CD25+CD127-/low cells. V was trimmed by 5 bases and J by 6 bases, leaving 11 bases between them. Per the germline V gene, CDR1 is SGHVS and CDR2 is FQNEAQ. The CDR3 has 12 residues. The chain joins TRBV7-8 to TRBJ2-7; TRBD1 might be the D (6 bases). The sample was Tregs sorted from blood. The receptor comes from a female donor with breast cancer. The CDR3 region is CASSEDRGEQYF. The CDR3 nucleotides read TGTGCCAGCAGCGAGGACAGAGGCGAGCAGTACTTC. Based on the CDR3 plus reference TRBV7-8 and TRBJ2-7, the full variable domain is GAGVSQSPRYKVAKRGQDVALRCDPISGHVSLFWYQQALGQGPEFLTYFQNEAQLDKSGLPSDRFFAERPEGSVSTLKIQRTQQEDSAVYLCASSEDRGEQYFGPGTRLTVT.